This entry lists 29 T cell receptor beta chains sequenced from one sample in a study of CD8 T cells in ankylosing spondylitis. What these receptors recognize is not known. Regarding the study as a whole: One TCR beta motif, made up of fewer than 10 highly homologous variants, appeared characteristic of ankylosing spondylitis blood.

From the 5' RACE reads, TCRdb called clonotypes with MiXCR, one entry per CDR3 protein. This sample yields roughly 350,000 distinct CDR3 sequences, of which 6.5% to 10% are seen a single time; just over 14% belongs to the top ten. The sequenced sample was blood, either unsorted or a sorted T cell fraction (not recorded which). The receptors were gathered from a male donor with ankylosing spondylitis.

This clonotype was observed at least ten times. This chain links TRBV7-3 with TRBJ1-3, with no clear D. The CDR3 consists of 14 residues. Trimming shortened V by 6 bases and J by 1 base, and 10 bases separated the two germline ends. CDR1 is SGHTA and CDR2 is FQGTGA in the germline V gene. This chain's CDR3 is CASSLSNSGNTIYF. The CDR3 DNA sequence: TGTGCCAGCAGTTTGTCGAATTCTGGAAACACCATATATTTT.

The CDR3 region has the DNA TGTGCCAGCATGAACCCCCTCGGCGGTGGCTCCTACGAGCAGTACTTC. Translation: CASMNPLGGGSYEQYF. The V call is TRBV28, the J call TRBJ2-7; D gene unclear. The CDR3 runs 16 residues. Trimming removed 7 bases from V and 0 bases from J, with 19 bases in between. Germline CDR1 is MDHEN and CDR2 is SYDVKM.

The V and J genes are TRBV20-1 and TRBJ1-4; D gene uncertain. Germline V gives CDR1 DFQATT, CDR2 SNEGSKA (reference sequence). Trimming stripped 3 bases from V and 5 bases from J, with 16 bases between. The CDR3 runs 15 residues. CDR3 coding DNA: TGCAGTGCTAGGGATCAAAGGACTGAAAATGAAAAACTGTTTTTT. This translates into CSARDQRTENEKLFF.

This rearrangement joins TRBV7-9 to TRBJ1-2; D gene ambiguous. Germline V CDR1 and CDR2: SEHNR, FQNEAQ (reference sequence). This CDR3 comprises 14 residues. Trimming cost V 1 base and J 7 bases, with 13 bases left between them. This CDR3 reads CASSLDRRTVGYTF. The DNA of the CDR3 is TGTGCCAGCAGCTTAGACCGAAGGACGGTTGGCTACACCTTC.

This clonotype has a count of ten or more. The chain joins TRBV28 to TRBJ2-5; D possibly corresponds to TRBD1 (5 bases). The CDR3 extends over 13 amino acids. V lost 2 bases and J lost 3, with 7 bases in between. Germline V gene data show CDR1 as MDHEN and CDR2 as SYDVKM. The CDR3 DNA reads TGTGCCAGCAGTTTACTGACAGAAGAGACCCAGTACTTC. It translates to CASSLLTEETQYF.

This chain connects TRBV5-1 to TRBJ1-1; the D is unclear. Germline loops: CDR1 SGHRS, CDR2 YFSETQ. CDR3 length: 13 amino acids. Trimming pared 7 bases from V and 2 bases from J, leaving 12 bases between. The CDR3 spells CASRLEVNTEAFF. CDR3 DNA sequence: TGCGCCAGCCGACTAGAAGTAAACACTGAAGCTTTCTTT.

With regard to this clonotype: Just one base apart from a much larger clone, this may be a read error. V is TRBV3-1 and J is TRBJ1-5; D is uncertain. The CDR3 consists of 15 residues. CDR1 is LGHDT and CDR2 is YNNKEL in the germline V gene (reference sequence). CDR3 nucleotide sequence: TGTGCCACCAGCCAAATGGCAGGAGCAGATCAGCCCCAGCATTTT. It yields the protein CATSQMAGADQPQHF. Supplemented by reference TRBV3-1 and TRBJ1-5, the full variable domain reads DTAVSQTPKYLVTQMGNDKSIKCEQNLGHDTMYWYKQDSKKFLKIMFSYNNKELIINETVPNRFSPKSPDKAHLNLHINSLELGDSAVYFCATSQMAGADQPQHFGDGTRLSIL.

Ten or more counts support this clonotype. The chain uses TRBV4-2 and TRBJ2-1, with 9 bases aligning to TRBD2. Germline CDR1 is LGHNA and CDR2 is YNFKEQ. The V and J ends lost 0 bases and 7 bases, in that order; junction bases with no gene match: 16. CDR3 length equals 19 residues. The CDR3 nucleotides read TGTGCCAGCAGCCAAGATTTCGGACTAGCGTCTCATTGGGAAAATGAGCAGTTCTTC. It translates to CASSQDFGLASHWENEQFF.

This chain links TRBV10-2 with TRBJ1-1; tentatively, D is TRBD1 (5 bases). Trimming stripped 6 bases from V and 11 bases from J, with 19 bases between. The CDR3 length is 13 residues. In germline, CDR1 is WSHSY, CDR2 SAAADI. The CDR3 nucleotides are TGCGCCAGCAGCGGGGGGTTAGGAGGGGTCGCTTTCTTT. Its translation: CASSGGLGGVAFF.

The chain employs TRBV29-1 and TRBJ1-2, with 7 bases fitting TRBD1. The CDR3 length is 13 residues. Germline V gene lookup returns CDR1 SQVTM and CDR2 ANQGSEA. V lost 6 bases to trimming and J lost 0 bases; unmatched junction nucleotides: 4. The CDR3 protein is CSVGTATNYGYTF. The DNA of the CDR3 is TGCAGCGTCGGGACAGCTACTAACTATGGCTACACCTTC.

This clonotype was detected a few times. A junction end diverges from the germline sequence, so it may reflect a read error. J is TRBJ2-1 and V is TRBV10-3; TRBD1 matches 9 bases. Germline V gene lookup returns CDR1 ENHRY and CDR2 SYGVKD. The CDR3 contains 15 residues. The CDR3 DNA is TGTACCATCAGTGGGCCCCGGACAGGGGTGGATGAGCAGTTCTTC. Protein: CTISGPRTGVDEQFF.

The chain couples TRBV5-1 to TRBJ2-2; 8 nucleotides match TRBD2. Germline V CDR1 and CDR2: SGHRS, YFSETQ. Germline trimming cut 4 bases from V and 5 bases from J; bases unmatched to any gene: 7. CDR3 size: 15 residues. The CDR3 DNA reads as TGCGCCAGCAGCACAGCGGGAGTACATACCGGGGAGCTGTTTTTT. It codes for CASSTAGVHTGELFF.

This clonotype was found a few times. CDR3 nucleotides: TGTGCCACCTTGAGGACTAGCGGGAGGGTTGGCACCGGGGAGCTGTTTTTT. It encodes CATLRTSGRVGTGELFF. This chain uses TRBV12-3 or TRBV12-4 with TRBJ2-2; 15 positions match TRBD2. This CDR3 spans 17 amino acids. V was pared by 10 bases and J by 4 bases, with 10 bases of the junction left unmatched.

This clonotype has only a few counts. This chain links TRBV9 with TRBJ2-2, with D possibly matching TRBD1 (5 bases). V was trimmed by 1 base and J by 2 bases, leaving 9 bases between them. Per germline, CDR1 SGDLS and CDR2 YYNGEE. This CDR3 region has 15 residues. The CDR3 DNA is TGTGCCAGCAGCGTACAAGGGGTTAACACCGGGGAGCTGTTTTTT. Translation gives CASSVQGVNTGELFF.

This clonotype came up many times. The V gene is TRBV5-1, the J gene TRBJ2-1, with TRBD1 matching 7 bases. The germline V gene has CDR1 SGHRS and CDR2 YFSETQ. This CDR3 spans 16 amino acids. Trimming took 7 bases from V and 5 from J; bases not matched to a gene: 15. The CDR3 here is CASSLNTGTVNNEQFF. The DNA of the CDR3 is TGCGCCAGCTCCTTAAATACCGGGACAGTCAACAATGAGCAGTTCTTC.

The chain employs TRBV20-1 and TRBJ2-1, with 7 bases fitting TRBD2. The CDR3 sequence is 16 residues long. V lost 0 bases and J lost 4; bases outside the gene matches: 9. Germline V gene sequence: CDR1 DFQATT, CDR2 SNEGSKA (reference sequence). The CDR3 DNA follows: TGCAGTGCTAGAGATCCCTCCGGGAGGTTGTACAATGAGCAGTTCTTC. It specifies CSARDPSGRLYNEQFF.

The chain recombines TRBV5-4 with TRBJ1-4; D remains unclear. Germline loops: CDR1 SGHNT, CDR2 YYREEE (reference sequence). There are 15 residues in the CDR3. The germline V and J ends were trimmed by 0 bases and 5 bases, with 11 bases remaining between them. The CDR3 DNA sequence: TGTGCCAGCAGCTTGGAACGGGGTGGAAATGAAAAACTGTTTTTT. It yields the protein CASSLERGGNEKLFF.

The V gene is TRBV11-2, the J gene TRBJ2-2; D is ambiguous. Germline V CDR1 and CDR2: SGHAT, FQNNGV. The CDR3 is 18 amino acids. V lost 2 bases and J 0 bases, leaving 16 bases between the germline ends. The DNA for the CDR3 is TGTGCCAGCAGCTTAAACCCCCCGTACAGAACGAACACCGGGGAGCTGTTTTTT. This gives the protein CASSLNPPYRTNTGELFF.

This clonotype came up many times. This chain connects TRBV5-1 to TRBJ2-2; D gene ambiguous. This CDR3 region has 12 residues. The V and J ends lost 5 bases and 2 bases respectively, with 4 bases between them. CDR1 and CDR2 (germline): SGHRS, YFSETQ. The CDR3 DNA follows: TGCGCCAGCAGGAGTAACACCGGGGAGCTGTTTTTT. Translation: CASRSNTGELFF.

CDR3 protein: CASSQHRDRGREQYF. CDR3 nucleotide sequence: TGTGCCAGCAGCCAACACCGGGACAGGGGGAGGGAGCAGTACTTC. The rearrangement links TRBV7-9 to TRBJ2-7; 11 bases align to TRBD1. With V trimmed by 5 bases and J by 7 bases, 10 bases remained unmatched. This CDR3 is built from 15 residues. CDR1 is SEHNR and CDR2 is FQNEAQ in the germline V gene (reference sequence).

This clonotype turned up a few times. V usage is TRBV29-1 and J usage is TRBJ2-7, with TRBD1 as a possible D gene (6 bases). Germline V gives CDR1 SQVTM, CDR2 ANQGSEA. V lost 5 bases to trimming and J lost 2 bases, with 10 bases between them. The CDR3 is 12 residues long. CDR3 loop: CSVRDNAYEQYF. CDR3 nucleotides: TGCAGCGTTAGGGACAACGCCTACGAGCAGTACTTC.

This rearrangement joins TRBV11-2 to TRBJ1-1; no definite D call. CDR3 length: 14 residues. V lost 1 base and J 1 base, leaving 7 bases between the germline ends. Germline values: CDR1 SGHAT, CDR2 FQNNGV. The CDR3 DNA sequence: TGTGCCAGCAGCTTAGGTCGGGAGAACACTGAAGCTTTCTTT. Its protein is CASSLGRENTEAFF.

This clonotype appeared a few times. The chain carries TRBV5-1 and TRBJ1-1; maybe TRBD1 (6 bases). The CDR3 consists of 14 residues. Looked up from germline, CDR1 is SGHRS and CDR2 is YFSETQ. Trimming stripped 0 bases from V and 5 bases from J, with 11 bases between. The CDR3 DNA reads as TGCGCCAGCAGCTTGGTAGGGGGGCGGACTGAAGCTTTCTTT. Translating gives CASSLVGGRTEAFF.

This clonotype was counted between two and nine times. The chain links TRBV27 to TRBJ1-2; TRBD1 might be the D (6 bases). Trimming took off 5 bases at V and 2 bases at J, with 12 bases between the two ends. This CDR3 has 14 amino acids. Germline V gene lookup returns CDR1 MNHEY and CDR2 SMNVEV (reference sequence). Here the CDR3 reads CASSDLGGNYGYTF. DNA of the CDR3: TGTGCCAGCAGTGACTTAGGGGGGAACTATGGCTACACCTTC.

The rearrangement uses TRBV20-1 and TRBJ2-6; D is possibly TRBD2 (5 bases). The CDR3 totals 15 residues. V lost 5 bases to trimming and J lost 0 bases, with 11 bases between them. Looked up from germline, CDR1 is DFQATT and CDR2 is SNEGSKA (reference sequence). The CDR3 DNA is TGCAGTGCTCTTGGGAGCGTCTCTGGGGCCAACGTCCTGACTTTC. This sequence encodes CSALGSVSGANVLTF.

Only a few counts were recorded for this clonotype. This chain connects TRBV12-3 or TRBV12-4 to TRBJ1-3, with TRBD1 matching 7 bases. The CDR3 loop spans 13 amino acids. The trim removed 6 bases at V and 13 bases at J, leaving 12 bases unmatched. The chain's CDR3 is CASSPSGQARIYF. Written as DNA, the CDR3 is TGTGCCAGCAGCCCCAGCGGACAGGCCAGGATATATTTT.

V and J are TRBV4-3 and TRBJ2-2; 9 bases fit TRBD2. CDR3 length: 19 residues. Germline V CDR1 and CDR2: LGHNA, YSLEER. With 4 bases clipped from V and 10 bases from J, the junction kept 22 bases outside the gene matches. The CDR3 DNA follows: TGCGCCAGCAGCCGATCTCCCATTACTAGAGCGGGGGGTATCGTGGAGCTGTTTTTT. Translated: CASSRSPITRAGGIVELFF.

The chain couples TRBV28 to TRBJ2-4; the D gene is possibly TRBD2 (6 bases). Trimming left V 5 bases short and J 9 bases short, with 20 bases between. CDR1 is MDHEN and CDR2 is SYDVKM in the germline V gene. The CDR3 length is 15 residues. CDR3: CASSPGGRRGVIQYF. For the CDR3, the DNA is TGTGCCAGCAGTCCCGGTGGGCGGCGGGGAGTCATTCAGTACTTC.

In nucleotides, the CDR3 is TGTGCCAGCAGCTTTGGCCAGACTGGGGACATTCAGTACTTC. Protein product: CASSFGQTGDIQYF. The chain is built from TRBV7-2 and TRBJ2-4; D not certain. The V and J ends lost 3 bases and 8 bases respectively, with 14 bases between them. Germline V CDR1 and CDR2: SGHTA, FQGNSA. The CDR3 has 14 residues.